Below, 31 T cell receptor beta chains from the same sample are listed, as sequenced in a study of immune cell composition in non-small cell lung cancer. Libraries were prepared by immunoSEQ multiplex PCR; TCRdb keeps only in-frame clonotypes and omits some of them. The sample lists several thousand clones; around two thirds were seen once. Normal lung was sampled as far from the tumour as possible, at least 3 cm. Sequenced input: non-adjacent lung tissue. Every receptor here comes from a human donor with non-small cell lung cancer.

The chain is built from TRBV7-9 and TRBJ2-3; 10 nucleotides match TRBD2. The length of the CDR3 is 15 residues. The V gene's germline CDR1 is SEHNR and CDR2 FQNEAQ (reference sequence). After removal of 8 bases from V and 3 bases from J, the junction contained 8 bases not matched to a gene. In DNA form, the CDR3 reads TGTGCCAGCTCATTAGCGGGGGGTCCGACAGATACGCAGTATTTT. It codes for CASSLAGGPTDTQYF.

The V and J genes are TRBV7-2 and TRBJ1-2; 8 bases align to TRBD1. The ends lost 5 bases at V and 5 bases at J; junction bases unmatched: 10. This CDR3 comprises 15 residues. The germline CDR1 and CDR2 sequences are SGHTA and FQGNSA. CDR3 nucleotides: TGTGCCAGCAGCACTAAGGACAGGGACGGGTATGGCTACACCTTC. This codes for CASSTKDRDGYGYTF.

The rearrangement links TRBV6-5 to TRBJ2-2; unclear D gene. The CDR3 contains 15 residues. Germline V CDR1 and CDR2: MNHEY, SVGAGI. The V end lost 7 bases, the J end lost 5 bases, and 17 bases lay between the germline ends. CDR3 protein: CASTPQVAGTGELFF. CDR3 coding DNA: TGTGCCAGCACCCCCCAAGTAGCTGGAACCGGGGAGCTGTTTTTT.

The table lists this clone with a few counts. CDR3 sequence: CASSERTGQWYGYTF. CDR3 DNA sequence: TGTGCCAGCAGTGAGAGGACAGGGCAGTGGTATGGCTACACCTTC. This chain uses TRBV2 with TRBJ1-2, with TRBD1 identical over 8 bases. The CDR3 length is 15 residues. Germline V gene lookup returns CDR1 SNHLY and CDR2 FYNNEI. V lost 3 bases, J lost 5 bases, and 8 bases stayed unmatched.

This chain connects TRBV18 to TRBJ2-2; 9 positions agree with TRBD1. The CDR3 runs 16 residues. V lost 0 bases to trimming and J lost 6 bases; unmatched junction nucleotides: 5. Germline V gene lookup returns CDR1 KGHSH and CDR2 LQKENI. The CDR3 DNA reads TGTGCCAGCTCACCACCGACGGGACAGGGCGCCGGGGAGCTGTTTTTT. Residues: CASSPPTGQGAGELFF.

The gene calls are TRBV9 and TRBJ2-1; 8 positions match TRBD2. The CDR3 has 14 residues. Losses at the gene ends were 4 bases for V and 6 bases for J; bases not matched to a gene: 6. In germline, CDR1 is SGDLS, CDR2 YYNGEE. The CDR3 reads CASSTAGTSNEQFF. CDR3 DNA sequence: TGTGCCAGCAGCACCGCCGGGACTAGCAATGAGCAGTTCTTC.

The chain has TRBV2 and TRBJ1-1; TRBD1 matches 7 bases. The CDR3 consists of 14 residues. CDR1 is SNHLY and CDR2 is FYNNEI in the germline V gene. J lost 3 bases, V lost 3 bases, and 4 bases had no gene match. CDR3 DNA: TGTGCCAGCAGTGATTCCAGGGGGTACACTGAAGCTTTCTTT. It translates to CASSDSRGYTEAFF. Looking up the rest from reference TRBV2 and TRBJ1-1 gives the full variable domain: EPEVTQTPSHQVTQMGQEVILRCVPISNHLYFYWYRQILGQKVEFLVSFYNNEISEKSEIFDDQFSVERPDGSNFTLKIRSTKLEDSAMYFCASSDSRGYTEAFFGQGTRLTVV.

The chain carries TRBV4-3 and TRBJ2-3, with TRBD1 matching over 11 bases. The germline V gene encodes CDR1 LGHNA and CDR2 YSLEER. The CDR3 totals 15 residues. The ends lost 4 bases at V and 6 bases at J; junction bases unmatched: 6. The CDR3 nucleotides read TGCGCCAGCAGCCCCGAGGACAGGGGGCTGGATACGCAGTATTTT. Protein sequence: CASSPEDRGLDTQYF.

This clone is medium-sized by share. This sample also contains other DNA sequences that code for the same CDR3. This rearrangement joins TRBV5-1 to TRBJ1-5; D may be TRBD1 (5 bases). V lost 0 bases to trimming and J lost 7 bases, with 11 bases between them. Germline loops: CDR1 SGHRS, CDR2 YFSETQ. The CDR3 has 14 residues. The CDR3 sequence is CASSLGQGDQPQHF. CDR3 DNA: TGCGCCAGCAGCTTGGGGCAGGGCGACCAGCCCCAGCATTTT.

The V gene is TRBV18, the J gene TRBJ2-3, with a tentative D call TRBD1 (5 bases). The CDR3 loop spans 14 amino acids. The germline V and J ends were trimmed by 5 bases and 5 bases, with 14 bases remaining between them. Germline CDR1 reads KGHSH; CDR2 reads LQKENI. The CDR3 reads CASSWGQSGDTQYF. The CDR3 coding sequence is TGTGCCAGCTCATGGGGCCAAAGTGGAGATACGCAGTATTTT. The full variable domain, its missing parts supplied by reference TRBV18 and TRBJ2-3, is NAGVMQNPRHLVRRRGQEARLRCSPMKGHSHVYWYRQLPEEGLKFMVYLQKENIIDESGMPKERFSAEFPKEGPSILRIQQVVRGDSAAYFCASSWGQSGDTQYFGPGTRLTVL.

The J gene is TRBJ1-3, the V gene TRBV7-6; D uncertain. CDR1 and CDR2 (germline): SGHVS, FNYEAQ. Trimming stripped 3 bases from V and 1 base from J, with 4 bases between. The CDR3 is made up of 13 amino acids. DNA for the CDR3: TGTGCCAGCAGCTTGACATCTGGAAACACCATATATTTT. Protein: CASSLTSGNTIYF. The whole variable domain, remainder taken from reference TRBV7-6 and TRBJ1-3, is GAGVSQSPRYKVTKRGQDVALRCDPISGHVSLYWYRQALGQGPEFLTYFNYEAQQDKSGLPNDRFSAERPEGSISTLTIQRTEQRDSAMYRCASSLTSGNTIYFGEGSWLTVV.

This chain links TRBV6-5 with TRBJ1-2, with a possible D match to TRBD1 (5 bases). The germline V gene encodes CDR1 MNHEY and CDR2 SVGAGI. The CDR3 has 15 amino acids. V was trimmed by 5 bases and J by 2 bases, leaving 15 bases between them. The CDR3 DNA is TGTGCCAGCAGTCAGCCCGACAGAGGCAACTATGGCTACACCTTC. It specifies CASSQPDRGNYGYTF.

As regards this clone: The junction departs from germline at one end; a sequencing error may be responsible. This chain links TRBV7-7 with TRBJ2-2; 9 bases map to TRBD2. CDR3 size: 15 residues. Germline V gene lookup returns CDR1 SSHAT and CDR2 FNYEAQ (reference sequence). Written as DNA, the CDR3 is TGTGCTAGCAGCTTAGGCGGGGGGGCGGTCGGGGAGCTGTTTTTT. It translates to CASSLGGGAVGELFF.

The genes are TRBV4-3 and TRBJ2-3; D might be TRBD1 (5 bases). Germline CDR1 is LGHNA and CDR2 is YSLEER. With 0 bases removed from V and 5 bases from J, the gap between germline ends came to 12 bases. The CDR3 has 15 amino acids. In DNA form, the CDR3 reads TGCGCCAGCAGCCAAGAATCAGGGTACGAAGATACGCAGTATTTT. Its translation is CASSQESGYEDTQYF.

The chain is built from TRBV5-1 and TRBJ1-2; TRBD1 is a possible D gene (5 bases). The germline V gene has CDR1 SGHRS and CDR2 YFSETQ. V was trimmed by 4 bases and J by 1 base, leaving 20 bases between them. This CDR3 is 17 amino acids long. In DNA, the CDR3 is TGCGCCAGCAGCCTGGCGCGGGGGACGCGGAATAACTATGGCTACACCTTC. Translating gives CASSLARGTRNNYGYTF.

The genes are TRBV6-5 and TRBJ1-5; 7 bases are a match to TRBD1. CDR3 size: 14 residues. Trimming removed 6 bases from V and 6 bases from J; junction bases left unmatched: 8. Germline V lookup: CDR1 MNHEY, CDR2 SVGAGI. CDR3 sequence (DNA): TGTGCCAGCAGCGCTCGACAGGGCGGTCAGCCCCAGCATTTT. This encodes CASSARQGGQPQHF.

For this clone: One end of the junction does not line up with germline, which may come from a read error. The CDR3 loop reads CASSSSGTSGELFF. DNA for the CDR3: TGTGCTAGCAGCTCTTCCGGGACAAGCGGGGAGCTGTTTTTT. This sequence joins TRBV7-7 and TRBJ2-2; maybe TRBD1 (6 bases). From germline, CDR1 is SSHAT and CDR2 FNYEAQ (reference sequence). There are 14 residues in the CDR3.

The chain links TRBV6-1 to TRBJ2-7, with 11 bases that match TRBD1. Germline-derived CDR1 and CDR2 are MNHNS and SASEGT. CDR3 length equals 14 residues. The trim removed 6 bases at V and 2 bases at J, leaving 3 bases unmatched. The CDR3 sequence: CASSPDRGPYEQYF. CDR3 coding DNA: TGTGCCAGCAGCCCGGACAGGGGGCCCTACGAGCAGTACTTC.

The V gene is TRBV4-3, the J gene TRBJ2-7; perhaps TRBD2 as D (5 bases). The germline V gene encodes CDR1 LGHNA and CDR2 YSLEER. The V end lost 0 bases, the J end lost 5 bases, and 17 bases lay between the germline ends. The CDR3 loop spans 16 amino acids. The CDR3 is CASSQDARTGWNEQYF. DNA for the CDR3: TGCGCCAGCAGCCAAGATGCCCGGACTGGGTGGAACGAGCAGTACTTC.

This clone was detected only once. The J gene is TRBJ2-3, the V gene TRBV2, with a possible D match to TRBD1 (7 bases). The CDR3 covers 15 residues. CDR1 is SNHLY, CDR2 FYNNEI, per germline. Trimming cost V 4 bases and J 5 bases, with 16 bases left between them. The DNA of the CDR3 is TGTGCCAGCAGTGTTTCGGCAGGGGGAGGAGATACGCAGTATTTT. Translating gives CASSVSAGGGDTQYF.

The V call is TRBV14, the J call TRBJ2-4, with a possible D match to TRBD1 (5 bases). The CDR3 runs to 15 residues. Trimming left V 4 bases short and J 3 bases short, with 13 bases between. Germline-derived CDR1 and CDR2 are SGHDN and FVKESK. CDR3 in amino acids: CASSPRDSYKNIQYF. CDR3 in DNA: TGTGCCAGCAGCCCAAGAGACAGCTACAAAAACATTCAGTACTTC.

The gene calls are TRBV7-9 and TRBJ2-4, with 7 bases identical to TRBD1. The V segment lost 3 bases and the J segment 7 bases; nucleotides outside the gene matches: 9. Germline assignment: CDR1 SEHNR and CDR2 FQNEAQ (reference sequence). CDR3 length: 15 amino acids. CDR3 coding DNA: TGTGCCAGCAGCTTCCAGACAGGGAGTATCAACATTCAGTACTTC. This sequence encodes CASSFQTGSINIQYF.

The gene calls are TRBV29-1 and TRBJ2-2; 7 bases match TRBD1. In germline, CDR1 is SQVTM, CDR2 ANQGSEA. The CDR3 totals 12 residues. With 3 bases clipped from V and 6 bases from J, the junction kept 1 base outside the gene matches. The CDR3: CSVDQGAGELFF. The CDR3 region has the DNA TGCAGCGTTGACCAGGGGGCCGGGGAGCTGTTTTTT.

The chain combines TRBV5-1 with TRBJ2-2; a weak D match, TRBD2 (6 bases). The CDR3 spans 16 residues. In germline, CDR1 is SGHRS, CDR2 YFSETQ. Trimming pared 0 bases from V and 1 base from J, leaving 10 bases between. The CDR3 sequence is CASSLGGAGNTGELFF. CDR3 nucleotide sequence: TGCGCCAGCAGCTTGGGCGGGGCGGGGAACACCGGGGAGCTGTTTTTT.

The V and J genes are TRBV27 and TRBJ1-5; weak D call: TRBD1 (6 bases). CDR3 length: 13 residues. The germline gives CDR1 MNHEY, CDR2 SMNVEV (reference sequence). Trimming pared 6 bases from V and 7 bases from J, leaving 13 bases between. CDR3: CASSWGGLQPQHF. The CDR3 nucleotides are TGTGCCAGCAGCTGGGGGGGGCTACAGCCCCAGCATTTT.

The chain joins TRBV2 to TRBJ2-1; 13 nucleotides align to TRBD2. Germline lookup yields CDR1 SNHLY and CDR2 FYNNEI. V lost 4 bases to trimming and J lost 1 base; unmatched junction nucleotides: 13. This CDR3 region has 20 residues. In nucleotides, the CDR3 is TGTGCCAGCAGTGCACCGACTAGCGGGGGGCGAAGCATATCCTACAATGAGCAGTTCTTC. This translates into CASSAPTSGGRSISYNEQFF. The variable domain in full, with the rest retrieved from reference TRBV2 and TRBJ2-1, is EPEVTQTPSHQVTQMGQEVILRCVPISNHLYFYWYRQILGQKVEFLVSFYNNEISEKSEIFDDQFSVERPDGSNFTLKIRSTKLEDSAMYFCASSAPTSGGRSISYNEQFFGPGTRLTVL.

This clone was detected only a few times. The chain recombines TRBV5-4 with TRBJ2-7; 8 positions match TRBD1. CDR3 length: 12 residues. The V gene end was trimmed by 6 bases and the J gene end by 4 bases; junction bases not matched to a gene: 3. Germline V lookup: CDR1 SGHNT, CDR2 YYREEE (reference sequence). CDR3 in DNA: TGTGCCAGCAAGGGGACAGGATACGAGCAGTACTTC. This sequence encodes CASKGTGYEQYF.

This clone came up once. The rearrangement links TRBV6-5 to TRBJ1-1; 9 nucleotides agree with TRBD1. Looked up from germline, CDR1 is MNHEY and CDR2 is SVGAGI. This CDR3 contains 13 residues. V lost 10 bases and J lost 11; bases outside the gene matches: 14. This CDR3 is CATHPIQGARAFF. As DNA, the CDR3 is TGTGCCACCCATCCCATACAGGGGGCGAGGGCTTTCTTT.

This rearrangement joins TRBV6-1 to TRBJ2-5, with no clear D. Germline V CDR1 and CDR2: MNHNS, SASEGT. CDR3 length: 12 amino acids. V was shortened by 0 bases and J by 5 bases, with 4 bases between the two germline ends. The CDR3 loop reads CASSEARETQYF. CDR3 nucleotides: TGTGCCAGCAGTGAAGCGAGGGAGACCCAGTACTTC.

This clone was detected only once. The chain couples TRBV2 to TRBJ2-5; D is unresolved. V was trimmed by 2 bases and J by 1 base, leaving 8 bases between them. Germline assignment: CDR1 SNHLY and CDR2 FYNNEI. CDR3 length: 14 amino acids. Written as DNA, the CDR3 is TGTGCCAGCAGTGAATTCTCGGTCCAAGAGACCCAGTACTTC. It yields the protein CASSEFSVQETQYF.

CDR3 coding DNA: TGTGCCAGCAGCTCCCCCGAGATGAACACTGAAGCTTTCTTT. It is translated as CASSSPEMNTEAFF. The chain employs TRBV5-6 and TRBJ1-1; D is undetermined. V was trimmed by 3 bases and J by 0 bases, leaving 9 bases between them. Per germline, CDR1 SGHDT and CDR2 YYEEEE. This CDR3 contains 14 residues.